This is a list of T cell receptor beta chains from one sample in a study of blood T cell repertoires in COVID-19. Measured with immunoSEQ multiplex PCR; TCRdb has only the in-frame clones, and not every one. This table holds roughly 150,000 clones, more than 65% found once. Sequencing input: peripheral blood. All receptors come from a woman older than 75 with acute or convalescent COVID-19. CDR3s include the opening cysteine and the closing phenylalanine or tryptophan. D genes are given only for firm matches. Clone sizes are given selectively: once, few, many, or a class where the clone is expanded.

clone size: once; J gene: TRBJ2-7; V gene: TRBV5-4; D gene: NA; CDR3 protein: CASSFAGNFAYEQYF; CDR3 DNA: TGTGCCAGCAGCTTTGCAGGCAATTTCGCCTACGAGCAGTACTTC
clone size: NA; J gene: TRBJ2-1; V gene: TRBV3-1/TRBV3-2; D gene: NA; CDR3 protein: CASSQVQIPYNEQFF; CDR3 DNA: TGTGCCAGCAGCCAGGTACAAATCCCCTACAATGAGCAGTTCTTC
clone size: NA; J gene: TRBJ2-7; V gene: TRBV7-9; D gene: NA; CDR3 protein: CASSSRGSYEQYF; CDR3 DNA: TGTGCCAGCAGTTCTAGGGGCTCCTACGAGCAGTACTTC
clone size: NA; J gene: TRBJ1-6; V gene: TRBV5-1; D gene: TRBD1; CDR3 protein: CASSLATTGLNSPLHF; CDR3 DNA: TGCGCCAGCAGCTTGGCCACGACAGGGTTGAATTCACCCCTCCACTTT
clone size: NA; J gene: TRBJ2-7; V gene: TRBV9; D gene: TRBD2; CDR3 protein: CASSVGLAGLYEQYF; CDR3 DNA: TGTGCCAGCAGCGTAGGACTAGCGGGACTTTACGAGCAGTACTTC
clone size: NA; J gene: TRBJ2-7; V gene: TRBV6-5; D gene: NA; CDR3 protein: CASSYYGASYEQYF; CDR3 DNA: TGTGCCAGCAGTTACTATGGTGCGTCCTACGAGCAGTACTTC
clone size: NA; J gene: TRBJ1-6; V gene: TRBV30; D gene: NA; CDR3 protein: CAWGGLLGSPLHF; CDR3 DNA: TGTGCCTGGGGCGGACTCCTTGGGTCACCCCTCCACTTT
clone size: NA; J gene: TRBJ2-1; V gene: TRBV3-1/TRBV3-2; D gene: TRBD2; CDR3 protein: CASNLGLAGNNEQFF; CDR3 DNA: TGTGCCAGCAACCTCGGACTAGCGGGGAACAATGAGCAGTTCTTC
clone size: NA; J gene: TRBJ1-4; V gene: TRBV28; D gene: TRBD1; CDR3 protein: CASGTGQANEKLFF; CDR3 DNA: TGTGCCAGCGGAACGGGACAGGCTAATGAAAAACTGTTTTTT
clone size: NA; J gene: TRBJ2-2; V gene: TRBV6-5; D gene: NA; CDR3 protein: CASRQGTGELFF; CDR3 DNA: TGTGCCAGCAGACAGGGCACCGGGGAGCTGTTTTTT
clone size: NA; J gene: TRBJ2-5; V gene: TRBV11-2; D gene: TRBD2; CDR3 protein: CASIGASGRRLETQYF; CDR3 DNA: TGTGCCAGCATTGGGGCTAGCGGGAGACGGTTAGAGACCCAGTACTTC
clone size: NA; J gene: TRBJ1-3; V gene: TRBV6-6; D gene: TRBD1; CDR3 protein: CASSRTGAGNTIYF; CDR3 DNA: TGTGCCAGCAGCCGGACAGGAGCTGGAAACACCATATATTTT
clone size: NA; J gene: TRBJ2-7; V gene: TRBV6-5; D gene: NA; CDR3 protein: CASSYSRYSEQYF; CDR3 DNA: TGTGCCAGCAGTTACTCACGCTACTCCGAGCAGTACTTC
clone size: NA; J gene: TRBJ1-2; V gene: TRBV5-6; D gene: TRBD1; CDR3 protein: CASSETGGAYGYTF; CDR3 DNA: TGTGCCAGCAGCGAAACAGGGGGCGCTTATGGCTACACCTTC
clone size: NA; J gene: TRBJ1-6; V gene: TRBV7-9; D gene: TRBD1; CDR3 protein: CASSPSGTGGSPLHF; CDR3 DNA: TGTGCCAGCAGCCCCTCCGGGACAGGGGGTTCACCCCTCCACTTT
clone size: few; J gene: TRBJ2-7; V gene: TRBV6-5; D gene: NA; CDR3 protein: CASVRHYEQYF; CDR3 DNA: TGTGCCAGCGTCAGGCACTACGAGCAGTACTTC
clone size: once; J gene: TRBJ2-1; V gene: TRBV9; D gene: TRBD2; CDR3 protein: CASSFAGTSGNEQFF; CDR3 DNA: TGTGCCAGCAGCTTCGCCGGGACTAGCGGGAATGAGCAGTTCTTC
clone size: NA; J gene: TRBJ1-2; V gene: TRBV19; D gene: NA; CDR3 protein: CASKGRVNYGYTF; CDR3 DNA: TGTGCCAGCAAAGGGAGGGTTAACTATGGCTACACCTTC
clone size: few; J gene: TRBJ2-5; V gene: TRBV10-2; D gene: TRBD2; CDR3 protein: CASREPGLQETQYF; CDR3 DNA: TGCGCCAGCAGAGAGCCGGGACTACAAGAGACCCAGTACTTC
clone size: NA; J gene: TRBJ2-3; V gene: TRBV6-2/TRBV6-3; D gene: NA; CDR3 protein: CASSYQKTDTQYF; CDR3 DNA: TGTGCCAGCAGTTATCAGAAAACAGATACGCAGTATTTT
clone size: NA; J gene: TRBJ2-2; V gene: TRBV24-1; D gene: TRBD1; CDR3 protein: CATSDTGQGTTGELFF; CDR3 DNA: TGTGCCACCAGTGACACAGGACAGGGAACCACCGGGGAGCTGTTTTTT
clone size: NA; J gene: TRBJ2-3; V gene: TRBV27; D gene: NA; CDR3 protein: CASSLWQRGDTQYF; CDR3 DNA: TGTGCCAGCAGTTTGTGGCAGCGCGGGGATACGCAGTATTTT
clone size: NA; J gene: TRBJ1-1; V gene: TRBV18; D gene: NA; CDR3 protein: CASSPTRGEGGTEAFF; CDR3 DNA: TGTGCCAGCTCACCGACAAGAGGGGAGGGGGGCACTGAAGCTTTCTTT
clone size: NA; J gene: TRBJ1-4; V gene: TRBV20-1; D gene: NA; CDR3 protein: CSASLGGRVSEKLFF; CDR3 DNA: TGCAGTGCGAGTTTAGGCGGGAGAGTTTCGGAAAAACTGTTTTTT
clone size: NA; J gene: TRBJ2-5; V gene: TRBV9; D gene: TRBD2; CDR3 protein: CASSVGDGSSGRFQETQYF; CDR3 DNA: TGTGCCAGCAGCGTAGGGGATGGGTCTAGCGGGAGGTTCCAAGAGACCCAGTACTTC
clone size: NA; J gene: TRBJ2-3; V gene: TRBV19; D gene: TRBD1; CDR3 protein: CASSSSGTGGEDTQYF; CDR3 DNA: TGTGCCAGTAGTTCCTCCGGGACAGGGGGTGAAGATACGCAGTATTTT
clone size: few; J gene: TRBJ2-2; V gene: TRBV6-5; D gene: NA; CDR3 protein: CASSSGNTGELFF; CDR3 DNA: TGTGCCAGCAGTTCGGGGAACACCGGGGAGCTGTTTTTT
clone size: NA; J gene: TRBJ1-2; V gene: TRBV3-1/TRBV3-2; D gene: TRBD1; CDR3 protein: CASSQGVTPGQAIF; CDR3 DNA: TGTGCCAGCAGCCAAGGTGTAACGCCGGGACAGGCCATCTTC
clone size: NA; J gene: TRBJ2-3; V gene: TRBV4-2; D gene: NA; CDR3 protein: CASSPTPSTDTQYF; CDR3 DNA: TGTGCCAGCAGCCCGACACCTAGCACAGATACGCAGTATTTT
clone size: once; J gene: TRBJ1-3; V gene: TRBV6-5; D gene: NA; CDR3 protein: CASSYSGQNGNTIYF; CDR3 DNA: TGTGCCAGCAGTTACTCTGGCCAGAACGGAAACACCATATATTTT
clone size: NA; J gene: TRBJ2-7; V gene: TRBV14; D gene: NA; CDR3 protein: CASSLRDWRYEQYF; CDR3 DNA: TGTGCCAGCAGCCTACGGGACTGGCGATACGAGCAGTACTTC
clone size: NA; J gene: TRBJ1-1; V gene: TRBV4-1; D gene: NA; CDR3 protein: CASSQGGGRGNTEAFF; CDR3 DNA: TGCGCCAGCAGCCAAGGAGGCGGTAGGGGGAACACTGAAGCTTTCTTT
clone size: few; J gene: TRBJ2-3; V gene: TRBV27; D gene: TRBD1; CDR3 protein: CASSLSGEGGAGDTQYF; CDR3 DNA: TGTGCCAGCAGTTTATCTGGGGAAGGGGGCGCGGGAGATACGCAGTATTTT
clone size: once; J gene: TRBJ1-4; V gene: TRBV5-1; D gene: TRBD1; CDR3 protein: CASSFVPGQENEKLFF; CDR3 DNA: TGCGCCAGCAGCTTCGTACCGGGACAGGAAAATGAAAAACTGTTTTTT
clone size: NA; J gene: TRBJ1-1; V gene: TRBV13; D gene: NA; CDR3 protein: CASSLLTGLNTEAFF; CDR3 DNA: TGTGCCAGCAGCTTACTGACAGGATTGAACACTGAAGCTTTCTTT
clone size: NA; J gene: TRBJ1-5; V gene: TRBV2; D gene: NA; CDR3 protein: CASSFGQSRDQPQHF; CDR3 DNA: TGTGCCAGCAGTTTCGGACAGTCTCGCGATCAGCCCCAGCATTTT
clone size: NA; J gene: TRBJ1-1; V gene: TRBV28; D gene: TRBD1; CDR3 protein: CASSSTGQGAKTEAFF; CDR3 DNA: TGTGCCAGCAGCTCAACTGGACAGGGGGCGAAGACTGAAGCTTTCTTT
clone size: NA; J gene: TRBJ1-2; V gene: TRBV12-3/TRBV12-4; D gene: NA; CDR3 protein: CASSLQGIDGYTF; CDR3 DNA: TGTGCCAGCAGTTTGCAGGGCATAGATGGCTACACCTTC
clone size: NA; J gene: TRBJ2-1; V gene: TRBV6-1; D gene: TRBD2; CDR3 protein: CASSEGTSGSHEQFF; CDR3 DNA: TGTGCCAGCAGTGAAGGGACTAGCGGGAGCCATGAGCAGTTCTTC
clone size: few; J gene: TRBJ2-7; V gene: TRBV4-1; D gene: TRBD2; CDR3 protein: CASSQVIRTSAYEQYF; CDR3 DNA: TGCGCCAGCAGCCAAGTCATTCGGACTAGCGCCTACGAGCAGTACTTC
clone size: NA; J gene: TRBJ2-3; V gene: TRBV7-9; D gene: NA; CDR3 protein: CASSLGGGVSNTQYF; CDR3 DNA: TGTGCCAGCAGCTTGGGCGGAGGAGTGTCAAATACGCAGTATTTT
clone size: NA; J gene: TRBJ2-1; V gene: TRBV5-1; D gene: TRBD1; CDR3 protein: CASSLVGQGHNEQFF; CDR3 DNA: TGCGCCAGCAGCTTGGTAGGACAGGGTCACAATGAGCAGTTCTTC
clone size: NA; J gene: TRBJ2-2; V gene: TRBV5-1; D gene: TRBD2; CDR3 protein: CASSTLAGTNTGELFF; CDR3 DNA: TGCGCCAGCAGCACCCTAGCGGGTACGAACACCGGGGAGCTGTTTTTT
clone size: NA; J gene: TRBJ2-7; V gene: TRBV30; D gene: NA; CDR3 protein: CAWSVNSPYEQYF; CDR3 DNA: TGTGCCTGGAGTGTAAACAGCCCCTACGAGCAGTACTTC
clone size: NA; J gene: TRBJ1-2; V gene: TRBV28; D gene: TRBD1; CDR3 protein: CASSEYRGGYGYTF; CDR3 DNA: TGTGCCAGCAGTGAATACAGGGGAGGCTATGGCTACACCTTC